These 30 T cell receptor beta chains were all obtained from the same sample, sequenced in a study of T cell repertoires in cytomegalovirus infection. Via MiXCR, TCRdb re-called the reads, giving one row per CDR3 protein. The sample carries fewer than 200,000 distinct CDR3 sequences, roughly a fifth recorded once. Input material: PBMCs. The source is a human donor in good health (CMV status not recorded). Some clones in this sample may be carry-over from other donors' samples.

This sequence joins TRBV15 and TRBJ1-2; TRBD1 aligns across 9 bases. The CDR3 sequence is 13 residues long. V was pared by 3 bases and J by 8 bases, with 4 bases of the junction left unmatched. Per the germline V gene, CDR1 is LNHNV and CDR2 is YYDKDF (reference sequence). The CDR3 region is CATSSWTGVGYTF. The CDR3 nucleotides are TGTGCCACCAGCAGTTGGACAGGGGTCGGCTACACCTTC.

CDR3 in DNA: TGTGCCTGGAGCAGGCCGCACATAGCCAAAAACATTCAGTACTTC. The encoded protein is CAWSRPHIAKNIQYF. The chain recombines TRBV30 with TRBJ2-4; D remains ambiguous. The CDR3 consists of 15 residues. V was cut by 3 bases and J by 0 bases, with 12 bases left in between. Germline CDR1 and CDR2: GTSNPN and SVGIG (reference sequence). The entire variable domain, with the rest obtained from reference TRBV30 and TRBJ2-4, is as follows: SQTIHQWPATLVQPVGSPLSLECTVEGTSNPNLYWYRQAAGRGLQLLFYSVGIGQISSEVPQNLSASRPQDRQFILSSKKLLLSDSGFYLCAWSRPHIAKNIQYFGAGTRLSVL.

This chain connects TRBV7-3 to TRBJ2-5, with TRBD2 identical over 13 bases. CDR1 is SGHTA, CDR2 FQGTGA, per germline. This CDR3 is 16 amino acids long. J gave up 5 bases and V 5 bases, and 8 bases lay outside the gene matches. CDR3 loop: CASSPHGLAGDETQYF. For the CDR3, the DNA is TGTGCCAGCAGCCCACATGGACTAGCGGGAGACGAGACCCAGTACTTC.

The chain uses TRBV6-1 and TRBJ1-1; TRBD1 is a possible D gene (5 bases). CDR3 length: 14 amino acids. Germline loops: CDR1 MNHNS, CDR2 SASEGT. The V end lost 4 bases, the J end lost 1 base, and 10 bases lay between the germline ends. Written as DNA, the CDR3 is TGTGCCAGCAGTGCTAACCAGGGGAACACTGAAGCTTTCTTT. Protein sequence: CASSANQGNTEAFF.

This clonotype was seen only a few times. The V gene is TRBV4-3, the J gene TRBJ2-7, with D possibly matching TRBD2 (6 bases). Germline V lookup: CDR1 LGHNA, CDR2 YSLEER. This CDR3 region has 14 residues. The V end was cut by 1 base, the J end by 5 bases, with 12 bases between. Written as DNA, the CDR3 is TGCGCCAGCAGCCAAGTTTACGGGAGCGACGAGCAGTACTTC. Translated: CASSQVYGSDEQYF.

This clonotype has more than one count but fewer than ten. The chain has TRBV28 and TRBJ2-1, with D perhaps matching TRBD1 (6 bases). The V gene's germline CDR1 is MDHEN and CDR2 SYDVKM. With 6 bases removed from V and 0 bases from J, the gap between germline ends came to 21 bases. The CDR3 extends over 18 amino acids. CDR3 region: CASSFQGFAGSSYNEQFF. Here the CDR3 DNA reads TGTGCCAGCAGCTTTCAGGGGTTCGCGGGCAGCTCCTACAATGAGCAGTTCTTC.

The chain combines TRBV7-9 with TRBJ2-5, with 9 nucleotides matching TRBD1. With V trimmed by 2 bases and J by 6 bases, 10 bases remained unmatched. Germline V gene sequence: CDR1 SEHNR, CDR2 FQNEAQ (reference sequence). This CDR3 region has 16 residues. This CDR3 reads CASSLRGTGSLQTQYF. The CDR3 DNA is TGTGCCAGCAGCTTACGAGGGACAGGGAGTTTGCAGACCCAGTACTTC.

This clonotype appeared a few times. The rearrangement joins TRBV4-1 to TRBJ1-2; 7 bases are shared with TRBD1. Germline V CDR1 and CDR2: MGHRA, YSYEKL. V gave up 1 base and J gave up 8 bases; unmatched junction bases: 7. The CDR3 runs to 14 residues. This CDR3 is CASSQGGQVVGYTF. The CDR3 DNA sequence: TGCGCCAGCAGCCAAGGAGGACAGGTGGTAGGCTACACCTTC.

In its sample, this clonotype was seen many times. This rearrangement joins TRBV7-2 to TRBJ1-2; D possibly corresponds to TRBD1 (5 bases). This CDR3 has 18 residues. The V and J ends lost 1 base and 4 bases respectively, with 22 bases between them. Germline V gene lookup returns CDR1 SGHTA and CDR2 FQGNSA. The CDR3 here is CASSLVANAIQGGYGYTF. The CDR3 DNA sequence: TGTGCCAGCAGCTTAGTAGCCAATGCCATTCAGGGCGGCTATGGCTACACCTTC.

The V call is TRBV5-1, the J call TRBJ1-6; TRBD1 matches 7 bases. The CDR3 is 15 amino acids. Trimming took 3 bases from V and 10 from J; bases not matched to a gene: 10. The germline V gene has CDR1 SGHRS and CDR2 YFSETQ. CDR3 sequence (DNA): TGCGCCAGCAGCTCTAGACAGGGAAGGGAATCACCCCTCCACTTT. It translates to CASSSRQGRESPLHF.

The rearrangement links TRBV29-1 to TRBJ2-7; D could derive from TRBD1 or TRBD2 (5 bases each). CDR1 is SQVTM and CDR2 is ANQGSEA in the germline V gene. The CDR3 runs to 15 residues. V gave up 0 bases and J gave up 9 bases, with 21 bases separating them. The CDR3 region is CSVEEKITGATWQYF. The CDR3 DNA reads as TGCAGCGTTGAAGAAAAGATTACCGGGGCGACGTGGCAGTACTTC.

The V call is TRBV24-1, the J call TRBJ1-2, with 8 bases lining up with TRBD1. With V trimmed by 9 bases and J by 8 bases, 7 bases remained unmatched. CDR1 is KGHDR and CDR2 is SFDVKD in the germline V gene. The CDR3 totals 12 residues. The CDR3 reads CATRGQGRGYTF. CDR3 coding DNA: TGTGCCACCCGAGGACAGGGACGCGGCTACACCTTC.

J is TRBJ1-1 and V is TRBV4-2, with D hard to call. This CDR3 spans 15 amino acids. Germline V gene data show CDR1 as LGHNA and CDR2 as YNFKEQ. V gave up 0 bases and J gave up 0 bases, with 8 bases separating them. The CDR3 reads CASSQEEALNTEAFF. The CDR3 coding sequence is TGTGCCAGCAGCCAAGAGGAAGCACTGAACACTGAAGCTTTCTTT.

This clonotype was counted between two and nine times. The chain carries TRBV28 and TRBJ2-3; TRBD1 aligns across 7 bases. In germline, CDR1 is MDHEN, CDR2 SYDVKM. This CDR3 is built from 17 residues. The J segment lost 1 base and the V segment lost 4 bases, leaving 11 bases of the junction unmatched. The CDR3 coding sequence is TGTGCCAGCAGTTCCCCCACAGGGGCTACGGGCACAGATACGCAGTATTTT. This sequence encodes CASSSPTGATGTDTQYF.

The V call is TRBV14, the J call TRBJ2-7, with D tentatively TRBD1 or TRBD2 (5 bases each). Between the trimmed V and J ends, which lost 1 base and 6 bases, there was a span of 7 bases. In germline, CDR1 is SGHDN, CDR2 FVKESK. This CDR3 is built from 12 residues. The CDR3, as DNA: TGTGCCAGCAGCCAAGGGGGGTCCGAGCAGTACTTC. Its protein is CASSQGGSEQYF.

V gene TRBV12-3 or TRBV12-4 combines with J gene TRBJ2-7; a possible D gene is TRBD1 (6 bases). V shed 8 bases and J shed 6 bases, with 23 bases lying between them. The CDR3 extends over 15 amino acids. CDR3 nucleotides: TGTGCCAGCGTCTATACTCAGGGGTCCTTTCGCGAGCAGTACTTC. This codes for CASVYTQGSFREQYF.

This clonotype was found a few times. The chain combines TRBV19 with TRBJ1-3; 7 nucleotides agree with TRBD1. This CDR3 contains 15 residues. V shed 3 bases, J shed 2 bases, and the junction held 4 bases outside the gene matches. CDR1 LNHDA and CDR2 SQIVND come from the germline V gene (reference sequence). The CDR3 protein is CASSMGQLTGNTIYF. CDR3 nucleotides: TGTGCCAGTAGTATGGGACAGTTGACTGGAAACACCATATATTTT.

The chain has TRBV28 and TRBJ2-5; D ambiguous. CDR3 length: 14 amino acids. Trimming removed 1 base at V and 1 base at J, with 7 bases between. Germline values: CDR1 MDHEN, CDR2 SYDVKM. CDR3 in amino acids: CASSLSPGQETQYF. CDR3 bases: TGTGCCAGCAGTTTATCGCCCGGCCAAGAGACCCAGTACTTC.

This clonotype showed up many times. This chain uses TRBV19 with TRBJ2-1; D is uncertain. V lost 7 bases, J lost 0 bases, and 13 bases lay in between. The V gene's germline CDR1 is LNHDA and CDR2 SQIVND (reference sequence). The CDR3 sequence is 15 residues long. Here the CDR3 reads CASIPTGRSYNEQFF. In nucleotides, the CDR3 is TGTGCCAGTATCCCGACGGGCCGCTCCTACAATGAGCAGTTCTTC. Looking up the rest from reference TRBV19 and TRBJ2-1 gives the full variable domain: DGGITQSPKYLFRKEGQNVTLSCEQNLNHDAMYWYRQDPGQGLRLIYYSQIVNDFQKGDIAEGYSVSREKKESFPLTVTSAQKNPTAFYLCASIPTGRSYNEQFFGPGTRLTVL.

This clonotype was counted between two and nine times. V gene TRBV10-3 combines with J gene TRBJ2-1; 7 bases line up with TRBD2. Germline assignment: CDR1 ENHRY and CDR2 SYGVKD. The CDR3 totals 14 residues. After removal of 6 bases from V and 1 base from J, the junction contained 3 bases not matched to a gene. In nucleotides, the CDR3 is TGTGCCATCAGGGGGAGGGAATCCTACAATGAGCAGTTCTTC. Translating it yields CAIRGRESYNEQFF.

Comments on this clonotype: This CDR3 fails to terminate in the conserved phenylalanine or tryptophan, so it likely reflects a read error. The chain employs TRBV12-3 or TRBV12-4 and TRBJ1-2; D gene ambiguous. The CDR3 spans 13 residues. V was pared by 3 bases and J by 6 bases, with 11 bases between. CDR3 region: CASSFFGRDGYTS. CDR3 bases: TGTGCCAGCAGTTTCTTTGGGAGGGATGGCTACACCTCC.

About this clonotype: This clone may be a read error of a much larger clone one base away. This CDR3 reads CASRSELASGSYEQYF. CDR3 nucleotide sequence: TGTGCCAGCAGATCTGAACTAGCGTCGGGCTCCTACGAGCAGTACTTC. The V call is TRBV7-2, the J call TRBJ2-7, with 7 bases matching TRBD2. The CDR3 consists of 16 residues. The V gene end was trimmed by 6 bases and the J gene end by 0 bases; junction bases not matched to a gene: 11. Per the germline V gene, CDR1 is SGHTA and CDR2 is FQGNSA.

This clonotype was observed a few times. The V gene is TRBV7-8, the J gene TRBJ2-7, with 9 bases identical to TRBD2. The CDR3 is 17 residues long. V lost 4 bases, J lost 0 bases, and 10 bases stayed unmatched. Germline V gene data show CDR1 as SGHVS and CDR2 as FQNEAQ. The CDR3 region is CASSSTPSGILSYEQYF. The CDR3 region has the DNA TGTGCCAGCAGCTCGACGCCTAGCGGGATCCTCTCCTACGAGCAGTACTTC.

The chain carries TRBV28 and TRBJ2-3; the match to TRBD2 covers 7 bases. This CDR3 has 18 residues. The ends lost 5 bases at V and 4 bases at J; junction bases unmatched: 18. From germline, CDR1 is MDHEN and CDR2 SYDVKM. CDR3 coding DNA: TGTGCCAGCAGTCCCTCGGGGCTAGCGGAGCGAAGTGCAGATACGCAGTATTTT. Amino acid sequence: CASSPSGLAERSADTQYF.

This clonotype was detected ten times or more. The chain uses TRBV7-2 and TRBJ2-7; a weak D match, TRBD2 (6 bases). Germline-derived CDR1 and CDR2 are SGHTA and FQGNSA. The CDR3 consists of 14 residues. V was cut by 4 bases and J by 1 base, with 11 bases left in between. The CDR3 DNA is TGTGCCAGCAGCTCTACGGGAGCGTCCTACGAGCAGTACTTC. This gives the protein CASSSTGASYEQYF.

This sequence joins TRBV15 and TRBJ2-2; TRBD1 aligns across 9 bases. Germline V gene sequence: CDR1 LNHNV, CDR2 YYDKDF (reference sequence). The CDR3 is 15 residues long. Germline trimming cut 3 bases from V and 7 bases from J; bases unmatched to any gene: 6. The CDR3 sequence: CATSRGQGPGGELFF. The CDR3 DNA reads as TGTGCCACCAGCAGGGGACAGGGTCCGGGCGGGGAGCTGTTTTTT.

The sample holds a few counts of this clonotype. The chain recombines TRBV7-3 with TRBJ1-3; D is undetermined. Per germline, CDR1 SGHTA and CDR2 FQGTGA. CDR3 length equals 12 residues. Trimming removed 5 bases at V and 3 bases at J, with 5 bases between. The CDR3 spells CASSPDGNTIYF. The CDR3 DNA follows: TGTGCCAGCAGCCCGGATGGAAACACCATATATTTT.

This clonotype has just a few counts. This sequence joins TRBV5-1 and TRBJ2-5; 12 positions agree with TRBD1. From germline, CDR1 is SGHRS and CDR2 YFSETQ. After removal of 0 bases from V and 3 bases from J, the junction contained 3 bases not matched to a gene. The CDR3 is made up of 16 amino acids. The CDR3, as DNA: TGCGCCAGCAGCTTGGAGGGGACAGGGGGCGAAGAGACCCAGTACTTC. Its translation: CASSLEGTGGEETQYF.

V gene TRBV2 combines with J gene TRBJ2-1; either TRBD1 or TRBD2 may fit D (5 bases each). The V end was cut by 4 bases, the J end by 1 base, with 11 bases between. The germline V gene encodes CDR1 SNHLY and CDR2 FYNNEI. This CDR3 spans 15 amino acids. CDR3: CASSGRDPSYNEQFF. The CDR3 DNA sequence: TGTGCCAGCAGTGGCCGGGACCCTTCCTACAATGAGCAGTTCTTC.

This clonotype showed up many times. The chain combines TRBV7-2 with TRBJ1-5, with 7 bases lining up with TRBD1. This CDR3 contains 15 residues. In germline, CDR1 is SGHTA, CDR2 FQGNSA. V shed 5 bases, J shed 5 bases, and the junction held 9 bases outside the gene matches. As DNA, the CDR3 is TGTGCCAGCAGCCCTGTCGGGACAGCTCATCAGCCCCAGCATTTT. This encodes CASSPVGTAHQPQHF.